Shown below are 16 T cell receptor beta chains from a single sample sequenced in a study of CD8+ T cells in alopecia areata. Noted treatment: oral pan-JAK inhibitor, 5-10 mg twice daily. RNA extraction and reverse transcription yielded cDNA as sequencing template. TCRdb keeps only in-frame clones here, not all; method: immunoSEQ multiplex PCR. The table lists some 190,000 clones, 51% of them singletons. Sequences were derived from CD8+ T cells sorted from blood, sampled at roughly week 52, from a patient treated with tofacitinib. These receptors came from a human donor with alopecia areata.

Concerning this clone: Other DNA sequences in this sample translate to the same CDR3. This chain uses TRBV6-5 with TRBJ2-7; no reliable D call. Trimming stripped 8 bases from V and 3 bases from J, with 2 bases between. Germline V gene sequence: CDR1 MNHEY, CDR2 SVGAGI. The CDR3 spans 9 residues. CDR3 region: CASGYEQYF. The CDR3 DNA sequence: TGTGCCAGCGGCTACGAGCAGTACTTC.

V is TRBV27 and J is TRBJ2-1, with TRBD1 as a possible D gene (5 bases). The CDR3 sequence is 13 residues long. V lost 6 bases and J lost 0, with 6 bases in between. Germline V gene data show CDR1 as MNHEY and CDR2 as SMNVEV (reference sequence). The CDR3 here is CASSRVSYNEQFF. The CDR3 DNA reads TGTGCCAGCAGCAGGGTCTCCTACAATGAGCAGTTCTTC.

The chain joins TRBV2 to TRBJ1-2; D not resolved. V was clipped by 4 bases and J by 5 bases, with 8 bases between them. The germline gives CDR1 SNHLY, CDR2 FYNNEI. The CDR3 extends over 12 amino acids. The CDR3 protein is CASSGRTYGYTF. The CDR3 region has the DNA TGTGCCAGCAGTGGACGTACTTATGGCTACACCTTC.

In its sample, this clone was seen a few times. V gene TRBV2 combines with J gene TRBJ1-2; no firm D call. This CDR3 is built from 11 residues. Germline V lookup: CDR1 SNHLY, CDR2 FYNNEI. The CDR3 is CGLEVVSGYTF. DNA of the CDR3: TGTGGACTTGAAGTGGTCTCTGGCTACACCTTC. Drawing the rest from reference TRBV2 and TRBJ1-2, the complete variable domain is EPEVTQTPSHQVTQMGQEVILRCVPISNHLYFYWYRQILGQKVEFLVSFYNNEISEKSEIFDDQFSVERPDGSNFTLKIRSTKLEDSAMYFCGLEVVSGYTFGSGTRLTVV.

Only one count was recorded for this clone. The chain has TRBV7-6 and TRBJ1-5; TRBD1 agrees at 8 bases. The junction had 4 bases not matched to a gene; V was cut back by 5 bases and J by 7 bases. Germline assignment: CDR1 SGHVS and CDR2 FNYEAQ. The CDR3 runs 13 residues. CDR3 amino acids: CASSPDRGQPQHF. CDR3 nucleotides: TGTGCCAGCAGCCCCGACAGGGGCCAGCCCCAGCATTTT. The full variable domain, its missing parts supplied by reference TRBV7-6 and TRBJ1-5, is GAGVSQSPRYKVTKRGQDVALRCDPISGHVSLYWYRQALGQGPEFLTYFNYEAQQDKSGLPNDRFSAERPEGSISTLTIQRTEQRDSAMYRCASSPDRGQPQHFGDGTRLSIL.

This clone was detected a few times. The chain employs TRBV30 and TRBJ1-4; 7 bases map to TRBD1. There are 19 residues in the CDR3. J gave up 0 bases and V 2 bases, and 15 bases lay outside the gene matches. Germline assignment: CDR1 GTSNPN and CDR2 SVGIG (reference sequence). The CDR3 nucleotides read TGTGCCTGGAGTCCACTTCCGGGACAGCGGTATGCAACTAATGAAAAACTGTTTTTT. It yields the protein CAWSPLPGQRYATNEKLFF.

This chain joins TRBV2 and TRBJ1-5, with D unclear. Deletions cut 2 bases from V and 2 bases from J, with 16 bases between. Germline CDR1 reads SNHLY; CDR2 reads FYNNEI. The CDR3 is 17 amino acids. The CDR3 bases are TGTGCCAGCAGTGAATCCGGACGGGGAGGCGGCAATCAGCCCCAGCATTTT. Encoded protein: CASSESGRGGGNQPQHF.

The V gene is TRBV7-3, the J gene TRBJ2-5; D gene uncertain. This CDR3 has 13 amino acids. Trimming shortened V by 1 base and J by 5 bases, and 8 bases separated the two germline ends. Germline V gene data show CDR1 as SGHTA and CDR2 as FQGTGA. The CDR3 sequence is CASSLRFGETQYF. CDR3 DNA: TGTGCCAGCAGCTTAAGGTTTGGGGAGACCCAGTACTTC.

This clone has a handful of counts. The J gene is TRBJ1-1, the V gene TRBV4-3; D ambiguous. The ends were cut back, 4 bases at V and 6 bases at J, with 24 bases in the middle. Germline assignment: CDR1 LGHNA and CDR2 YSLEER. This CDR3 contains 17 residues. The CDR3 reads CASSRLLGTSPAAEAFF. CDR3 DNA sequence: TGCGCCAGCAGCCGACTATTAGGTACCTCCCCCGCGGCTGAAGCTTTCTTT.

The sample holds a few counts of this clone. The chain couples TRBV7-2 to TRBJ2-5; 8 positions agree with TRBD2. The germline V gene has CDR1 SGHTA and CDR2 FQGNSA. V was clipped by 4 bases and J by 3 bases; unmatched bases: 7. The CDR3 extends over 15 amino acids. The CDR3 here is CASSSGRGGKETQYF. CDR3 nucleotide sequence: TGTGCCAGCAGCTCCGGGAGGGGGGGTAAAGAGACCCAGTACTTC.

As regards this clone: The same CDR3 arises from other DNA sequences in this sample as well. The J gene is TRBJ2-7, the V gene TRBV27; no reliable D call. Trimming pared 2 bases from V and 3 bases from J, leaving 8 bases between. The CDR3 contains 13 residues. CDR1 is MNHEY, CDR2 SMNVEV, per germline (reference sequence). The CDR3 loop is CASSLGHLYEQYF. The CDR3 DNA follows: TGTGCCAGCAGTTTAGGGCACCTCTACGAGCAGTACTTC.

This clone was seen at least ten times. V usage is TRBV4-2 and J usage is TRBJ2-3; D remains unclear. CDR3 length: 12 amino acids. Trimming shortened V by 1 base and J by 5 bases, and 4 bases separated the two germline ends. CDR1 is LGHNA, CDR2 YNFKEQ, per germline. This chain's CDR3 is CASSQAGDTQYF. For the CDR3, the DNA is TGTGCCAGCAGCCAAGCAGGAGATACGCAGTATTTT.

V usage is TRBV29-1 and J usage is TRBJ2-5; 10 bases map to TRBD1. Germline values: CDR1 SQVTM, CDR2 ANQGSEA. After removal of 3 bases from V and 5 bases from J, the junction contained 9 bases not matched to a gene. This CDR3 is built from 15 residues. The CDR3 spells CSVEGRQGAFETQYF. The DNA of the CDR3 is TGCAGCGTTGAGGGGCGACAGGGGGCTTTTGAGACCCAGTACTTC.

This clone came up a few times. The genes are TRBV2 and TRBJ2-1; D call uncertain. CDR3 size: 15 residues. CDR1 and CDR2 from the germline V gene are SNHLY and FYNNEI. V dropped 3 bases and J dropped 1 base, with 10 bases sitting between them. The CDR3 here is CASSDPRASYNEQFF. For the CDR3, the DNA is TGTGCCAGCAGTGACCCCAGAGCTTCCTACAATGAGCAGTTCTTC. The whole variable domain, filled in from reference TRBV2 and TRBJ2-1, reads EPEVTQTPSHQVTQMGQEVILRCVPISNHLYFYWYRQILGQKVEFLVSFYNNEISEKSEIFDDQFSVERPDGSNFTLKIRSTKLEDSAMYFCASSDPRASYNEQFFGPGTRLTVL.

The J gene is TRBJ1-4, the V gene TRBV5-1, with unresolved D. Germline CDR1 SGHRS, CDR2 YFSETQ. The CDR3 has 14 amino acids. V lost 0 bases and J 7 bases, leaving 10 bases between the germline ends. CDR3 amino acids: CASSLGGVGEKLFF. The CDR3 bases are TGCGCCAGCAGCTTGGGGGGAGTAGGTGAAAAACTGTTTTTT.

The genes are TRBV25-1 and TRBJ1-2; D remains ambiguous. Germline V gene lookup returns CDR1 MGHDK and CDR2 SYGVNS. V lost 0 bases and J 5 bases, leaving 7 bases between the germline ends. CDR3 length: 13 residues. The CDR3, as DNA: TGTGCCAGCAGTGAATATTGGAGTTATGGCTACACCTTC. It yields the protein CASSEYWSYGYTF.